A few counts support the clone carrying this TCR beta chain. Its specificity is not known. The sample is drawn from a study of T cells in localized non-small cell lung cancer. Study-wide results and limits: In adjacent lung appeared a median around 59 of the top 100 tumor clones.

Trimming took off 4 bases at V and 6 bases at J, with 13 bases between the two ends. The length of the CDR3 is 14 residues. Germline V gene sequence: CDR1 MGHRA, CDR2 YSYEKL. Data came from immunoSEQ multiplex PCR; TCRdb stores just in-frame clones and leaves some out. Among about 52,000 clones listed, around 87% were seen once. The V call is TRBV4-1, the J call TRBJ2-1; D is possibly TRBD1 (5 bases). The sequenced sample was PBMCs, obtained before any cancer treatment. This clonotype originated in a female donor with stage II lung adenocarcinoma. The CDR3 bases are TGCGCCAGCAGCCCCGCCGGCAGGGTCAATGAGCAGTTCTTC. Translated: CASSPAGRVNEQFF.